Below, 22 T cell receptor beta chains from the same sample are listed, as sequenced in a study of CXCR3-negative and CXCR3-positive naive CD8 T cells. The TRB cDNA libraries were prepared by 5' RACE with UMI labels. No DNA is given; TCRdb re-called the 5' RACE reads and lists each CDR3 protein once. The sample totals some 130,000 distinct CDR3 sequences; its top ten clones hold 0.45% to 0.55%. Material for sequencing was naive CXCR3- CD8+ T cells from blood. Noted subset: CD45RO-CCR7+CD27+CD95- naive CD8+ T cells lacking CXCR3 (TNR3-). The source is a human donor in good health. Some clones in this sample may be carry-over from other donors' samples.

The chain employs TRBV14 and TRBJ2-7. The CDR3 runs to 12 residues. Germline V lookup: CDR1 SGHDN, CDR2 FVKESK. The CDR3 reads CASSQFGYEQYF.

V gene TRBV29-1 combines with J gene TRBJ1-2. Germline V lookup: CDR1 SQVTM, CDR2 ANQGSEA. The CDR3 sequence is 15 residues long. CDR3 loop: CSVEPREGYSNGYTF.

This chain joins TRBV12-3 or TRBV12-4 and TRBJ2-1. The length of the CDR3 is 14 residues. CDR3 region: CASSLGPEYNEQFF.

The chain joins TRBV28 to TRBJ2-7; TCRdb outputs TRBD1, but without DNA this stays unchecked. The CDR3 runs to 15 residues. Germline assignment: CDR1 MDHEN and CDR2 SYDVKM. The CDR3 sequence: CASSFFGQGTYEQYF.

The chain is built from TRBV11-3 and TRBJ2-3. CDR3 length: 15 amino acids. Germline CDR1 SGHNT, CDR2 YENEEA. The CDR3 sequence is CASSHRVAGTDTQYF.

V usage is TRBV5-1 and J usage is TRBJ2-2. The CDR3 is 14 residues long. Germline values: CDR1 SGHRS, CDR2 YFSETQ. CDR3 residues: CASSLDSNTGELFF.

The chain has TRBV9 and TRBJ1-2; the TCRdb call, TRBD1, lacks DNA for checking. CDR3 size: 17 residues. Germline loops: CDR1 SGDLS, CDR2 YYNGEE. The CDR3 protein is CASSEGTGASANYGYTF.

V is TRBV29-1 and J is TRBJ2-2; TCRdb returns TRBD2, unconfirmable since there is no DNA. This CDR3 spans 14 amino acids. Germline-derived CDR1 and CDR2 are SQVTM and ANQGSEA. CDR3 protein: CSVENRGSAGELFF.

The chain links TRBV13 to TRBJ2-7; TCRdb indicates TRBD2, and absent DNA this call remains unverified. The germline V gene has CDR1 PRHDT and CDR2 FYEKMQ (reference sequence). CDR3 length: 18 amino acids. CDR3 region: CASSTTLSLGWDSYEQYF.

The V call is TRBV5-6, the J call TRBJ1-4; lacking DNA, the TRBD1 call made by TCRdb goes unchecked. CDR3 length equals 16 residues. Germline V CDR1 and CDR2: SGHDT, YYEEEE. This CDR3 is CASSLIRDRFNEKLFF.

The chain recombines TRBV29-1 with TRBJ1-2; as DNA is missing, the TRBD1 call by TCRdb cannot be tested. Germline V gene data show CDR1 as SQVTM and CDR2 as ANQGSEA. The CDR3 runs to 15 residues. The CDR3: CSVEDFPQGNYGYTF.

The chain links TRBV5-6 to TRBJ1-1. Germline V lookup: CDR1 SGHDT, CDR2 YYEEEE. The CDR3 is made up of 13 amino acids. The CDR3 region is CASSLVRVTEAFF. The whole variable domain, remainder taken from reference TRBV5-6 and TRBJ1-1, is DAGVTQSPTHLIKTRGQQVTLRCSPKSGHDTVSWYQQALGQGPQFIFQYYEEEERQRGNFPDRFSGHQFPNYSSELNVNALLLGDSALYLCASSLVRVTEAFFGQGTRLTVV.

The V call is TRBV7-3, the J call TRBJ2-1; TCRdb lists TRBD1, though no DNA is available to test this call. This CDR3 has 12 amino acids. Germline values: CDR1 SGHTA, CDR2 FQGTGA. The CDR3: CASSLPGGEQFF.

The genes are TRBV11-3 and TRBJ2-7. This CDR3 region has 13 residues. From germline, CDR1 is SGHNT and CDR2 YENEEA. CDR3 residues: CASSFQASYEQYF.

The V call is TRBV3-1, the J call TRBJ2-7; absent DNA, TCRdb's TRBD1 call cannot be checked. This CDR3 has 15 residues. CDR1 LGHDT and CDR2 YNNKEL come from the germline V gene (reference sequence). CDR3 protein: CASSQGTWGIYEQYF.

The chain joins TRBV20-1 to TRBJ1-2; the TCRdb call, TRBD1, lacks DNA for checking. The CDR3 consists of 12 residues. From germline, CDR1 is DFQATT and CDR2 SNEGSKA (reference sequence). The CDR3 protein is CSAPSYLGGYTF.

The chain links TRBV14 to TRBJ2-1; TCRdb's D call of TRBD1 is untestable without DNA. CDR1 and CDR2 from the germline V gene are SGHDN and FVKESK. CDR3 size: 17 residues. The CDR3 spells CASSQDLRVSPMYEQFF.

The rearrangement joins TRBV20-1 to TRBJ1-5; TCRdb reports TRBD1, a call that lacks DNA to check it against. The CDR3 consists of 14 residues. Germline assignment: CDR1 DFQATT and CDR2 SNEGSKA (reference sequence). The CDR3 sequence: CSATAPQGYQPQHF.

This rearrangement joins TRBV6-5 to TRBJ2-6. Germline CDR1 is MNHEY and CDR2 is SVGAGI. This CDR3 is built from 17 residues. CDR3 region: CASSYSERHSGANVLTF.

The chain is built from TRBV10-2 and TRBJ2-7; the D call of TRBD2 rests on TCRdb alone, since no DNA is present to check it. Germline loops: CDR1 WSHSY, CDR2 SAAADI. The CDR3 is 16 amino acids. CDR3: CASSDGTSGRQYEQYF.

The chain links TRBV4-3 to TRBJ2-5; the TCRdb call, TRBD2, lacks DNA for checking. Germline lookup yields CDR1 LGHNA and CDR2 YSLEER. The CDR3 has 15 amino acids. The CDR3 sequence: CASSQETRHLRPQYF.

The J gene is TRBJ2-1, the V gene TRBV15. In germline, CDR1 is LNHNV, CDR2 YYDKDF (reference sequence). The CDR3 runs 15 residues. CDR3 loop: CATSTVGVSYNEQFF.